This T cell receptor beta chain was captured by sequencing in a study of T cell repertoires in cytomegalovirus infection. Looking at the study overall: Carrying CMV and the relevant HLA type showed in public TCR beta signatures.

From the reads, TCRdb called clonotypes with MiXCR, one entry per CDR3 protein. Among over 300,000 distinct CDR3 sequences listed, approximately 9.5% were seen once. CDR1 SGHKS and CDR2 YYEKEE come from the germline V gene (reference sequence). The V segment lost 0 bases and the J segment 3 bases; nucleotides outside the gene matches: 0. The CDR3 runs to 14 residues. This clonotype was seen at least ten times. The antigen remains unidentified. Whole-study results and caveats: Across the ex vivo response, the dominant clonotypes were HLA-C-restricted CMV-specific TCR beta clonotypes. Cumulative public TCR beta family frequency identified carriers of CMV plus the relevant HLA.

The clonotype comes from a human donor in good health (CMV status not recorded). Some clones in this sample may be carry-over from other donors' samples. J is TRBJ2-7 and V is TRBV5-5; 10 positions match TRBD2. Input material: PBMCs. The CDR3 loop is CASSLGTSGYEQYF. For the CDR3, the DNA is TGTGCCAGCAGCTTGGGGACTAGCGGCTACGAGCAGTACTTC.